This T cell receptor beta chain emerged from a study of blood T cell repertoires in COVID-19 (dated by TCRdb to 2018 to 2020). Regarding the complete study: The collaborator samples originated in the United States, Italy and Spain and spanned the acute and convalescent phases of COVID-19. The prospective study material was composed of cDNA or gDNA derived from T cells, B-cell-depleted T cells, or PBMCs. Subjects who had been exposed to COVID-19, were actively infected with it, or had recovered from it provided the deeply sampled blood TCRbeta repertoires that made up the dataset. The repertoires were released in a freely available public database intended as a resource for research on the immune response to SARS-CoV-2. Samples were obtained from the ongoing ImmuneRACE study (first 160 participants) and from over a thousand subjects provided by 6 global collaborators. A de-identified subject ID, COVID-19 status, age in years and sex were almost always included in the sample metadata. HLA class I and class II types, where available, came from metadata supplied by the sample provider rather than from assay-based typing. What the study reported, not specific to this receptor: The amount of clinical and demographic metadata varied by source and participant and was provided uncurated.

For this clone: No cognate antigen has been identified for it. The record has no base qualities; no much larger clone is one base away.

One collaborating source in Seattle enrolled patients while the patients were actively infected and followed the patients over time throughout the course of disease. Each collaborating institution followed its own protocols to collect whole blood in K2EDTA tubes. For TCRbeta analysis, collaborators shipped samples as frozen whole blood, isolated PBMCs, or DNA extracted from either of those sample types. TCRbeta CDR3 regions were amplified from genomic DNA by means of the immunoSEQ Assay, a bias-controlled multiplex PCR. Concerning the study's data processing: Within the assay, amplification of reference gene primers was used to estimate how many nucleated cells each sample contained. Sequence reads were collapsed and filtered to measure the absolute abundance of every unique TCRbeta CDR3 rearrangement. For each sample, productive Simpson clonality was calculated by taking the square root of Simpson's diversity index across productive rearrangements. This immuneACCESS table, as held by TCRdb, lists in-frame sequences with V and J called but not all clones. Of the missing ones, under half trace to an unresolved V gene in checked studies; the others have no known cause. Clone size and the V and J calls come from that table; the DNA yielded D and trimming. The sample data list 200,000 to 250,000 clones, and roughly four fifths of these were observed just once. Approximately 5.2% of the sample is held by the ten biggest clonotypes.

V is cut back by 4 bases and J by 3 bases, with 6 bases in the junction unmatched. Reading the germline V gene (reference sequence) gives CDR1 SEHNR and CDR2 FQNEAQ. From cysteine to phenylalanine, the CDR3 is 16 amino acids long. Solely the CDR3 DNA is kept, with 48 bases framed from the first base. The sequencing sample was made of peripheral blood. The sequence is built from TRBV7-9 and TRBJ1-5, with 10 bases aligning to TRBD1. The TCR was taken from a woman in her 70s with COVID-19, enrolled during active disease. CDR3 loop: CASSSSGQGLNQPQHF. DNA sequence: TGTGCCAGCAGCTCTTCGGGACAGGGGCTCAATCAGCCCCAGCATTTT.